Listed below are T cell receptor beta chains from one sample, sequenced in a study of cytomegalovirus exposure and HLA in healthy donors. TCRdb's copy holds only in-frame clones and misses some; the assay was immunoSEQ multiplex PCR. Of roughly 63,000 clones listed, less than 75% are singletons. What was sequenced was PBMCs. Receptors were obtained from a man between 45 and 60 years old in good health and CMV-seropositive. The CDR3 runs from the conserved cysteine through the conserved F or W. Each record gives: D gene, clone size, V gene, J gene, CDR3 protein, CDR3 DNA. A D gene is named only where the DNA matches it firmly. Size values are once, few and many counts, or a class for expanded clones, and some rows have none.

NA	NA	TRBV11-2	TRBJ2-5	CASSLESDISETQYF	TGTGCCAGCAGCTTAGAGTCCGACATCTCGGAGACCCAGTACTTC
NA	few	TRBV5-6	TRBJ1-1	CASSLAGGNTEAFF	TGTGCCAGCAGCTTGGCCGGGGGGAACACTGAAGCTTTCTTT
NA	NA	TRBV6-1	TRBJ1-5	CASSGWRGGYAQPQHF	TGTGCCAGCAGTGGCTGGAGGGGGGGGTACGCTCAGCCCCAGCATTTT
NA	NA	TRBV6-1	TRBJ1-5	CASSEDQGTGQPQHF	TGTGCCAGCAGTGAGGACCAGGGAACGGGTCAGCCCCAGCATTTT
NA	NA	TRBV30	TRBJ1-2	CAWSVLREYGYTF	TGTGCCTGGAGTGTACTGCGGGAATATGGCTACACCTTC
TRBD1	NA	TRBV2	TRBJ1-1	CASSYGQGTEAFF	TGTGCCAGCAGCTACGGACAGGGTACTGAAGCTTTCTTT
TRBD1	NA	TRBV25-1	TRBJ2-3	CASSLAGGNSQYF	TGTGCCAGCAGTTTGGCAGGGGGAAATTCGCAGTATTTT
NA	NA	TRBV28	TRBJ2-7	CASSPPWLEQYF	TGTGCCAGCAGCCCCCCGTGGCTCGAGCAGTACTTC
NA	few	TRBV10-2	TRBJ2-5	CATTAAGDQETQYF	TGCGCCACCACCGCCGCGGGTGACCAAGAGACCCAGTACTTC
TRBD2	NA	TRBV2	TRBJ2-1	CASGTSGRASEQFF	TGTGCCAGCGGCACTAGCGGGAGGGCTAGTGAGCAGTTCTTC
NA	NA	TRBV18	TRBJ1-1	CASSPRFMATEAFF	TGTGCCAGCTCACCCCGCTTTATGGCCACTGAAGCTTTCTTT
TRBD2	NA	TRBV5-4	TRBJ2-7	CASSPSHRTSGVYEQYF	TGTGCCAGCAGCCCCTCTCATAGGACTAGCGGCGTCTACGAGCAGTACTTC
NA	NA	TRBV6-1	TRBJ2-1	CASSERRGYNEQFF	TGTGCCAGCAGTGAACGGCGAGGATACAATGAGCAGTTCTTC
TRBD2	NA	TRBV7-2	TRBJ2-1	CASSSKPGLAFFEQFF	TGTGCCAGCAGCTCCAAACCAGGACTAGCGTTCTTTGAGCAGTTCTTC
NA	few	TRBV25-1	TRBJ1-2	CASSEGGGQGYTF	TGTGCCAGCAGTGAAGGCGGTGGTCAAGGCTACACCTTC
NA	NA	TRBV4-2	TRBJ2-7	CASSQEWGAYEQYF	TGTGCCAGCAGCCAAGAGTGGGGGGCCTACGAGCAGTACTTC
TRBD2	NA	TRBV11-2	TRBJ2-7	CASSSSGGLGQYF	TGTGCCAGCAGCTCGTCGGGAGGGCTTGGGCAGTACTTC
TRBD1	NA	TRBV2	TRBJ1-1	CASKGAGNTEAFF	TGTGCCAGCAAGGGGGCCGGGAACACTGAAGCTTTCTTT
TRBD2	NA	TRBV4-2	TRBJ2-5	CASSHGTSGSITGETQYF	TGTGCCAGCAGCCACGGGACTAGCGGGAGCATTACGGGGGAGACCCAGTACTTC
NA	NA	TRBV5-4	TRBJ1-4	CASSERFGQTNEKLFF	TGTGCCAGCAGCGAGAGGTTTGGACAGACTAATGAAAAACTGTTTTTT
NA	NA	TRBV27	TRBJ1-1	CASSFGSRRSMNTEAFF	TGTGCCAGCAGTTTCGGGTCTAGGAGGAGCATGAACACTGAAGCTTTCTTT
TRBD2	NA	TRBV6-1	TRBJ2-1	CASRGALAGYNEQFF	TGTGCCAGCAGGGGAGCACTAGCGGGGTACAATGAGCAGTTCTTC
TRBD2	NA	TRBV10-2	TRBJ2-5	CASRSGGETQYF	TGCGCCAGCAGGTCGGGGGGAGAGACCCAGTACTTC
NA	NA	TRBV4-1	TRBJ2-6	CASSQAAGESGANVLTF	TGCGCCAGCAGCCAAGCGGCAGGGGAGTCTGGGGCCAACGTCCTGACTTTC
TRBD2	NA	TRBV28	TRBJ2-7	CASSFPGLAGYEQYF	TGTGCCAGCAGTTTCCCGGGACTAGCGGGTTACGAGCAGTACTTC
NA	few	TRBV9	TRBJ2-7	CASSGGGQSYEQYF	TGTGCCAGCAGCGGCGGAGGACAGTCCTACGAGCAGTACTTC
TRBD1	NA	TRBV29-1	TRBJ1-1	CSVAGGTTEAFF	TGCAGCGTTGCAGGGGGTACGACTGAAGCTTTCTTT
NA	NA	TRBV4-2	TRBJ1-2	CASSQATGPGYGYTF	TGTGCCAGCAGCCAAGCTACAGGGCCAGGGTATGGCTACACCTTC
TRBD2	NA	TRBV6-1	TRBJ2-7	CASSENVAGGYEQYF	TGTGCCAGCAGTGAAAACGTCGCGGGGGGCTACGAGCAGTACTTC
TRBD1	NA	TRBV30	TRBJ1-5	CAYTDPGQSGLSNQPQHF	TGTGCCTATACAGACCCGGGACAGTCCGGACTTAGCAATCAGCCCCAGCATTTT
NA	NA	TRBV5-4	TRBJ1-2	CASSPPRAGHGYTF	TGTGCCAGCAGCCCGCCTCGCGCAGGGCATGGCTACACCTTC
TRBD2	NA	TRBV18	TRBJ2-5	CASSLQAGAEETQYF	TGTGCCAGCTCACTACAAGCGGGGGCCGAAGAGACCCAGTACTTC
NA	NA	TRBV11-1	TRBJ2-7	CASSLGGLGPYEQYF	TGTGCCAGCAGCTTGGGTGGCCTGGGGCCCTACGAGCAGTACTTC
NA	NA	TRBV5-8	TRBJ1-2	CASSLSKTVGYTF	TGTGCCAGCAGCTTGTCTAAGACAGTTGGCTACACCTTC
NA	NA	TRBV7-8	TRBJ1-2	CASSTRDTPNYGYTF	TGTGCCAGCAGCACCAGGGACACCCCCAACTATGGCTACACCTTC
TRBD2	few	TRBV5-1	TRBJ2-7	CASSSSSGRGGVEQYF	TGCGCCAGCAGCTCTTCAAGCGGGAGAGGAGGTGTCGAGCAGTACTTC
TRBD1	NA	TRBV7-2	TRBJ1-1	CAEPGGRTEAFF	TGTGCCGAGCCAGGGGGACGAACTGAAGCTTTCTTT